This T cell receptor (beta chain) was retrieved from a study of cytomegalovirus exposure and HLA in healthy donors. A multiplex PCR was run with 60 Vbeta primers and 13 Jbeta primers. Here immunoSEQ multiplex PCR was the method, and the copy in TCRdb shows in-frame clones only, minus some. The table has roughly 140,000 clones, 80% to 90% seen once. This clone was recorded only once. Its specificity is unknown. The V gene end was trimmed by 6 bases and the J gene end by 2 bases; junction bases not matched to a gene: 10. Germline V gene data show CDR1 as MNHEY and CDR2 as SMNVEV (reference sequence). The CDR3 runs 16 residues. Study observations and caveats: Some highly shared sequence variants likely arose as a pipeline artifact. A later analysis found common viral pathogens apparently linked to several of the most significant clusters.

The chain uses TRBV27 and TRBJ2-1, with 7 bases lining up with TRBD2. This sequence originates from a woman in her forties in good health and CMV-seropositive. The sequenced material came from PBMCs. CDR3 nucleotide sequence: TGTGCCAGCAGAAAAAGGGAGGGAGGGCCCTACAATGAGCAGTTCTTC. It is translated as CASRKREGGPYNEQFF.